This TCR beta chain was recovered during a study of T cells after yellow fever vaccination. Study-wide results and caveats: Abundant clonotypes from the bulk population could have been carried over as contaminants into FACS-sorted repertoires. Just a small share of clonotypes turned up in the CD4 compartment as well as the CD8 compartment. A weaker secondary response peaked on day 5, the primary on day 15.

Template-switching 5'RACE yielded the TCR cDNA; a universal primer site and UMIs were added in the process. TCRdb reprocessed the 5' RACE reads with MiXCR, giving one entry per CDR3 protein. The table shows 350,000 to 450,000 distinct CDR3 sequences, with 6.2% occurring only once. V dropped 6 bases and J dropped 6 bases, with 12 bases sitting between them. The CDR3 runs to 13 residues. At least ten counts were recorded for this clonotype. Its target is unknown. Sequences were derived from PBMCs, sampled 5 days after the yellow fever booster vaccination. The chain employs TRBV12-3 or TRBV12-4 and TRBJ1-5, with D unclear. This sequence originates from a young man who received the YFV17D yellow fever vaccine. The CDR3 DNA reads TGTGCCAGCAGCCCCGGTCGTATTCAGCCCCAGCATTTT. Translating gives CASSPGRIQPQHF.